The present entry profiles one T cell receptor beta chain with its context. Its recognized antigen is unknown. No quality values exist for individual bases; no much larger clone is one base distant. Peripheral blood CD8+ and CD4+ T cells from healthy donors, Susac syndrome patients and multiple sclerosis patients were profiled by high-throughput TCR beta sequencing. Healthy donors were included as age- and sex-matched controls. Bulk CD8+ and CD4+ T cells were purified by magnetic negative isolation, while CD8+ TEMRA cells were enriched using FACS. Blood was drawn into EDTA tubes, processed within 24 hours, and PBMCs were isolated by density gradient centrifugation. PBMCs destined for TCR sequencing were cryopreserved in liquid nitrogen and later thawed in a 37 °C water bath. The sorted or isolated CD4+, CD8+ and CD8+ TEMRA cells reached a purity of at least 90%. This entry is derived from a study of CD8 T cells in Susac syndrome (dated by TCRdb to between 2017 and 2020). Looking at the study overall: Repertoire sequencing was used to test whether CD8+ T cell activation and differentiation in Susac syndrome was antigen driven. The investigation overall reported the following: The number of individuals in the TCR sequencing and HLA analysis was recognized as being relatively small.

RNA was extracted using the RNeasy kit, and roughly 0.45 to 1 microgram was reverse transcribed with random hexamers. TCR beta CDR3 regions were amplified with the immunoSEQ multiplex PCR assay covering 54 Vbeta and 13 Jbeta segments. PCR amplification bias was corrected using a synthetic template baseline for primer optimization and computational correction. The paper's data handling went like this. Only productive sequences were kept, with reads annotated to V, D and J genes according to IMGT and analyzed in immunoSEQ Analyzer. Clonality was calculated as one minus the Shannon entropy normalized by log2 of the number of productive unique sequences. For each patient and control, public and private clones were evaluated among the 100 most prevalent clones. Clones were defined as Susac-specific if absent from the healthy and MS cohorts, from around 1,000 published viral clones and from other ImmuneACCESS disease sequences. TCRdb reran the public reads through fastp at Q25 and MiXCR, keeping productive beta chains. Duplicate CDR3 protein sequences are folded into a single record with the most common DNA and genes. The V and J calls were determined by TCRdb, not by the authors. This sample comprises some 120,000 distinct CDR3 sequences, nearly 95% of them detected only once. More than 0.095% of the sample comes from the top ten.

Sequences SQVTM (CDR1) and ANQGSEA (CDR2) are obtained from the germline V gene. Trimming leaves V shorter by 5 bases and J shorter by 4 bases, with the junction holding 6 bases beyond the gene matches. Inclusive of the bounding cysteine and phenylalanine, the CDR3 is 14 residues long. The sequence is cut down to CDR3 DNA, 42 bases in frame from base 1. The chain uses TRBV29-1 and TRBJ2-3, with TRBD1 matching 10 junction bases. This sequence originates from a human donor in good health. The sample consisted of CD4+ T cells from PBMCs. The nucleotide sequence is given as TGCAGCGTTCTGGACAGGGGGATCGCAGATACGCAGTATTTT. The resulting protein is CSVLDRGIADTQYF.